The 10 T cell receptor beta chains listed next were all sequenced from one sample in a study of blood T cells in healthy people across ages. Then a second PCR, running roughly 6 to 12 cycles, was carried out with a sample-barcoded 5' primer and a J-beta primer mix. TCRdb reanalysed the 5' RACE reads using MiXCR and keeps one entry per CDR3 protein. The sample includes around 750,000 distinct CDR3 sequences, 53% of them seen just once. The specimen was blood. These receptors all come from an elderly man in good health.

This clonotype was observed at least ten times. J is TRBJ1-4 and V is TRBV6-1; D is possibly TRBD1 (5 bases). CDR1 MNHNS and CDR2 SASEGT come from the germline V gene. The V gene lost 6 bases and the J gene lost 0 bases, with 14 bases spanning the gap. This CDR3 is built from 16 residues. CDR3 nucleotides: TGTGCCAGCAGGCGGATGGGACTGACAACTAATGAAAAACTGTTTTTT. It yields the protein CASRRMGLTTNEKLFF.

In nucleotides, the CDR3 is TGTGCCAGCAGTTTCATCGGGACAATCGACGGCTACACCTTC. The encoded protein is CASSFIGTIDGYTF. The chain links TRBV6-6 to TRBJ1-2, with D possibly matching TRBD1 (6 bases). Deletions cut 4 bases from V and 8 bases from J, with 17 bases between. CDR3 length: 14 amino acids. Germline lookup yields CDR1 MNHNY and CDR2 SVGAGI (reference sequence).

As regards this clonotype: A much larger clone differs from this one at a single base, so this may be a read error. V and J are TRBV5-1 and TRBJ2-1; D not certain. Germline V gene sequence: CDR1 SGHRS, CDR2 YFSETQ. CDR3 length: 14 amino acids. Between the trimmed V and J ends, which lost 0 bases and 13 bases, there was a span of 17 bases. The CDR3 is CASSLGPSPETQFF. The CDR3 DNA follows: TGCGCCAGCAGCTTGGGGCCGAGCCCCGAGACCCAGTTCTTC.

The chain is built from TRBV5-1 and TRBJ2-1, with 10 nucleotides matching TRBD2. This CDR3 is built from 17 residues. Per the germline V gene, CDR1 is SGHRS and CDR2 is YFSETQ. Germline trimming cut 3 bases from V and 3 bases from J; bases unmatched to any gene: 9. The CDR3 DNA reads TGCGCCAGCAGCTCAGGACTAGCGGCGGCGGGCTACAATGAGCAGTTCTTC. It specifies CASSSGLAAAGYNEQFF.

In its sample, this clonotype was seen a few times. The rearrangement joins TRBV7-9 to TRBJ2-7; 9 nucleotides line up with TRBD1. The CDR3 contains 15 residues. V gave up 5 bases and J gave up 3 bases; unmatched junction bases: 8. Germline V gene lookup returns CDR1 SEHNR and CDR2 FQNEAQ (reference sequence). The CDR3 is CASSALGTGYYEQYF. CDR3 DNA: TGTGCCAGCAGCGCTCTAGGGACAGGGTACTACGAGCAGTACTTC.

This clonotype was observed a handful of times. CDR3 in DNA: TGCGCCAGCAGCTCCTATTCACCGGGACTTTACGCCTACAATGAGCAGTTCTTC. As protein: CASSSYSPGLYAYNEQFF. The J gene is TRBJ2-1, the V gene TRBV5-1; D may be TRBD2 (6 bases). Germline V gives CDR1 SGHRS, CDR2 YFSETQ. CDR3 length: 18 amino acids. V was shortened by 3 bases and J by 2 bases, with 21 bases between the two germline ends.

This clonotype was recorded once. The V gene is TRBV5-6, the J gene TRBJ2-5; the match to TRBD1 covers 9 bases. The CDR3 has 15 residues. The ends lost 2 bases at V and 11 bases at J; junction bases unmatched: 13. Germline lookup yields CDR1 SGHDT and CDR2 YYEEEE. This CDR3 reads CASSLWDRERNEQYF. The CDR3 DNA reads as TGTGCCAGCAGCTTATGGGACAGGGAACGAAATGAGCAGTACTTC. Based on the CDR3 plus reference TRBV5-6 and TRBJ2-5, the full variable domain is DAGVTQSPTHLIKTRGQQVTLRCSPKSGHDTVSWYQQALGQGPQFIFQYYEEEERQRGNFPDRFSGHQFPNYSSELNVNALLLGDSALYLCASSLWDRERNEQYFGPGTRLLVL.

This clonotype was picked up a small number of times. The J gene is TRBJ2-1, the V gene TRBV27, with TRBD1 as a possible D gene (5 bases). CDR1 and CDR2 from the germline V gene are MNHEY and SMNVEV (reference sequence). V gave up 2 bases and J gave up 8 bases, with 10 bases separating them. The CDR3 extends over 13 amino acids. The CDR3 bases are TGTGCCAGCAGTTTAAATTTAGGGGATGAGCAGTTCTTC. It yields the protein CASSLNLGDEQFF.

This chain uses TRBV9 with TRBJ1-2; D remains ambiguous. Germline V lookup: CDR1 SGDLS, CDR2 YYNGEE. This CDR3 is built from 14 residues. V shed 0 bases and J shed 5 bases, with 11 bases lying between them. CDR3 region: CASSVGRNVYGYTF. In DNA, the CDR3 is TGTGCCAGCAGCGTAGGGAGGAATGTTTATGGCTACACCTTC. The complete variable domain, with remaining parts taken from reference TRBV9 and TRBJ1-2, reads DSGVTQTPKHLITATGQRVTLRCSPRSGDLSVYWYQQSLDQGLQFLIQYYNGEERAKGNILERFSAQQFPDLHSELNLSSLELGDSALYFCASSVGRNVYGYTFGSGTRLTVV.

The J gene is TRBJ2-3, the V gene TRBV12-3 or TRBV12-4; D call uncertain. V lost 6 bases, J lost 2 bases, and 9 bases lay in between. The CDR3 consists of 13 residues. The CDR3: CASSPVFTDTQYF. The CDR3 bases are TGTGCCAGCAGCCCCGTTTTCACAGATACGCAGTATTTT.